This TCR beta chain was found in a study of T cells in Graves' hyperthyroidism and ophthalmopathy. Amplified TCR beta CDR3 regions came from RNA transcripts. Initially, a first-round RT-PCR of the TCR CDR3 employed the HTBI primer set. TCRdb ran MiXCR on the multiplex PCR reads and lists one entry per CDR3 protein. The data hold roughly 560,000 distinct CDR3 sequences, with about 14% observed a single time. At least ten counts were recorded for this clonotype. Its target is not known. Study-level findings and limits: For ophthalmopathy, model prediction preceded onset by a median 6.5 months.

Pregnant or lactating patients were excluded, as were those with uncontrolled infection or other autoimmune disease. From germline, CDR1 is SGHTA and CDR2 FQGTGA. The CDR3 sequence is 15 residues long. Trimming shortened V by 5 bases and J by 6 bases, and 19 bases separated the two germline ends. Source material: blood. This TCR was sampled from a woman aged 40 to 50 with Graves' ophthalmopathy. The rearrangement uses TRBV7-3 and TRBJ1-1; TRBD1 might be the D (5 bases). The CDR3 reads CASSPTGGVGAEAFF. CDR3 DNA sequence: TGTGCCAGCAGCCCGACTGGAGGGGTTGGCGCTGAAGCTTTCTTT.